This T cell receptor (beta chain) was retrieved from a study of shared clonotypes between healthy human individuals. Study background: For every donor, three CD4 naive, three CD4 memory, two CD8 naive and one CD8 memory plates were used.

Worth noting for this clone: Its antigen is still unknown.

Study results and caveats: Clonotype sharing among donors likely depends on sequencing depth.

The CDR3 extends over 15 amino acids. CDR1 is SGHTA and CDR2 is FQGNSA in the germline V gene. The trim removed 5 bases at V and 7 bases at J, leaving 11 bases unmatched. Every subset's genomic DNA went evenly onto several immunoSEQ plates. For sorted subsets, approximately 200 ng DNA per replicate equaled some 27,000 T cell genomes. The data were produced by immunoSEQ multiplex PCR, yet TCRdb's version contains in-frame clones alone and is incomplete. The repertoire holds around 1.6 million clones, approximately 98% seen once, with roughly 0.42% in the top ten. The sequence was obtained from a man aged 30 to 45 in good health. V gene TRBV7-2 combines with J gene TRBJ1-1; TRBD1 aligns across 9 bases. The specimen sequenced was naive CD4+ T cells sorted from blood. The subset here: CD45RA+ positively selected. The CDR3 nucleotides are TGTGCCAGCAGCCCCAGGACAGGGGCCGCAAGTGAAGCTTTCTTT. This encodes CASSPRTGAASEAFF.